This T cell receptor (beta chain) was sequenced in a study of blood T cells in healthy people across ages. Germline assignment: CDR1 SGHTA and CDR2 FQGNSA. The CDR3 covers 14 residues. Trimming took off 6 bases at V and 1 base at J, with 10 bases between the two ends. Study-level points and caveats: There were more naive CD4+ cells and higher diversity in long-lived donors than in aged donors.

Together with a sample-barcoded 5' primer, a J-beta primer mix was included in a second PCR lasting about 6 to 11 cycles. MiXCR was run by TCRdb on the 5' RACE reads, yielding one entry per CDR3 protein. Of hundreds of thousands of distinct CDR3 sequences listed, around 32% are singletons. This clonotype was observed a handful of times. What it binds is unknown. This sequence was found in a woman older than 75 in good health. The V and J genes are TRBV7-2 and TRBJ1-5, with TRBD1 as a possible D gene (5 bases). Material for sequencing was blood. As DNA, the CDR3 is TGTGCCAGCAGTTTTAAGGGGAGCAATCAGCCCCAGCATTTT. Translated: CASSFKGSNQPQHF.